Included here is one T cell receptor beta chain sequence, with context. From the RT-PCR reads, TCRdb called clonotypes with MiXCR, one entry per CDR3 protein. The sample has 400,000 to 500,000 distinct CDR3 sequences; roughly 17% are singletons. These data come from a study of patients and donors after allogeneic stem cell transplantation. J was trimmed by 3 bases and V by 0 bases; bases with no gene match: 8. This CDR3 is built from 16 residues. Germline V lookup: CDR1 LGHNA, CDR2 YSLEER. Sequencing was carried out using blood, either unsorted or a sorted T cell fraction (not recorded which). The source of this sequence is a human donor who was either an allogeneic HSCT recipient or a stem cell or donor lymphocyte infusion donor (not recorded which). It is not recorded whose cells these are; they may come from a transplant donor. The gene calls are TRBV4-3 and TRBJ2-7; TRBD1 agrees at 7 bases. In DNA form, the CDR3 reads TGCGCCAGCAGCCAAGAGACCGGGACAGACATCTACGAGCAGTACTTC. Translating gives CASSQETGTDIYEQYF.